These 7 T cell receptor beta chains were all obtained from the same sample, sequenced in a study of Graves' ophthalmopathy and Graves' hyperthyroidism. RNA served as the template for amplifying TCR beta CDR3 regions. RT-PCR was first run with HTBI primers, then multiplex PCR in a second round. From the multiplex PCR reads, TCRdb called clonotypes with MiXCR, one entry per CDR3 protein. The table records about 370,000 distinct CDR3 sequences, roughly a sixth of them present only once. Material: peripheral blood. The source of these receptors is an adult woman with stable Graves' hyperthyroidism.

This clonotype was counted between two and nine times. This chain uses TRBV7-8 with TRBJ2-7; a weak D match, TRBD2 (6 bases). V was clipped by 5 bases and J by 0 bases, with 23 bases between them. This CDR3 has 18 residues. Germline CDR1 reads SGHVS; CDR2 reads FQNEAQ. Here the CDR3 DNA reads TGTGCCAGCAGCGGGCGCGACCCTGGGAGGACCGACTCCTACGAGCAGTACTTC. As protein: CASSGRDPGRTDSYEQYF.

This clonotype turned up a few times. The genes are TRBV19 and TRBJ1-1, with D perhaps matching TRBD1 (5 bases). The V gene's germline CDR1 is LNHDA and CDR2 SQIVND (reference sequence). The CDR3 is made up of 15 amino acids. V was trimmed by 5 bases and J by 0 bases, leaving 13 bases between them. DNA of the CDR3: TGTGCCAGTAGTGGATCGCAGGGAATGAACACTGAAGCTTTCTTT. Translating gives CASSGSQGMNTEAFF.

This clonotype was seen ten or more times. The chain combines TRBV6-1 with TRBJ2-7; D is uncertain. This CDR3 is 15 amino acids long. The germline V and J ends were trimmed by 0 bases and 1 base, with 10 bases remaining between them. Germline V gene sequence: CDR1 MNHNS, CDR2 SASEGT. The CDR3 loop is CASSEALGRSYEQYF. In DNA form, the CDR3 reads TGTGCCAGCAGTGAAGCGCTAGGACGATCCTACGAGCAGTACTTC.

This clonotype was seen repeatedly, ten times or more. The rearrangement joins TRBV6-2 or TRBV6-3 to TRBJ2-7; D may be TRBD1 or TRBD2 (5 bases each). The V gene lost 5 bases and the J gene lost 2 bases, with 16 bases spanning the gap. CDR3 length: 15 amino acids. The germline V gene has CDR1 MNHEY and CDR2 SVGEGT. The CDR3 DNA is TGTGCCAGCAGTCGAAGGACGCGAGGGGCCTACGAGCAGTACTTC. It encodes CASSRRTRGAYEQYF.

This clonotype appeared a few times. J is TRBJ1-5 and V is TRBV19; D is ambiguous. CDR3 length: 12 residues. Germline values: CDR1 LNHDA, CDR2 SQIVND (reference sequence). The V end was cut by 3 bases, the J end by 8 bases, with 8 bases between. The CDR3 nucleotides read TGTGCCAGTAGTATCACCACCGAGCCCCAGCATTTT. It is translated as CASSITTEPQHF. The variable domain in full, with the rest retrieved from reference TRBV19 and TRBJ1-5, is DGGITQSPKYLFRKEGQNVTLSCEQNLNHDAMYWYRQDPGQGLRLIYYSQIVNDFQKGDIAEGYSVSREKKESFPLTVTSAQKNPTAFYLCASSITTEPQHFGDGTRLSIL.

This rearrangement joins TRBV15 to TRBJ2-7; 7 positions match TRBD1. After removal of 3 bases from V and 1 base from J, the junction contained 6 bases not matched to a gene. CDR1 is LNHNV and CDR2 is YYDKDF in the germline V gene (reference sequence). CDR3 length: 15 amino acids. DNA of the CDR3: TGTGCCACCAGCAGCGACAGGGCCCCTTCCTACGAGCAGTACTTC. Residues: CATSSDRAPSYEQYF.

This clonotype showed up many times. CDR3 protein: CASSPTGEEGGEQYF. CDR3 nucleotide sequence: TGTGCCAGTAGTCCTACCGGGGAGGAAGGAGGCGAGCAGTACTTC. The V gene is TRBV19, the J gene TRBJ2-7; possibly TRBD2 for D (6 bases). The CDR3 is 15 amino acids. V was cut by 5 bases and J by 6 bases, with 20 bases left in between. Per the germline V gene, CDR1 is LNHDA and CDR2 is SQIVND (reference sequence).